This T cell receptor beta chain was documented in a study of Ad26.COV2.S vaccination and SARS-CoV-2 variants. Study context: Each vaccinee took Ad26.COV2.S intramuscularly, once or twice 56 days apart. Notes on the study in general: Estimates derived from TCR breadth and depth analyses may have underestimated total T cell responses.

Concerning this clone itself: Its antigen is not identified.

Germline loops: CDR1 KGHSH, CDR2 LQKENI. Trimming removed 4 bases at V and 3 bases at J, with 12 bases between. The CDR3 length is 15 residues. Treatment of the sample: about 20 received Ad26.COV2.S at low or high dose, single or two shots; several received placebo; per-sample allocation not given. Samples analyzed were those drawn on day 63 after the first vaccine or placebo injection. Participants' vaccine, an Ad26 vector, delivered Wuhan-strain SARS-CoV-2 spike. Profiling relied on immunoSEQ multiplex PCR, and the TCRdb table lists in-frame clones only, not all of them. The sample lists 380,000 or so clones; around 89% were seen once.

This chain links TRBV18 with TRBJ2-2, with D uncertain. This sequence originates from a person aged 18-65 years who received the Ad26.COV2.S COVID-19 vaccine or a placebo. The source material was peripheral blood, sampled in a trial of Ad26.COV2.S vaccine versus placebo. The CDR3: CASSRTRDYTGELFF. CDR3 DNA: TGTGCCAGCTCACGGACCCGCGACTACACCGGGGAGCTGTTTTTT.